Presented here are 19 T cell receptor beta chains from one specimen sequenced in a study of T-cell reconstitution after alpha-beta-depleted transplantation in children. Construction of the TCRbeta library involved unique molecular identifiers. TCRdb ran MiXCR on the PCR reads and lists one entry per CDR3 protein. The sample records around 680,000 distinct CDR3 sequences, 16% being singletons. The input for sequencing was PBMCs from the stem cell graft donor, taken from the stem cell graft. These receptors were taken from a human donor who donated a stem cell graft to a child with acute myeloid leukemia.

This clonotype was seen many times. J is TRBJ2-1 and V is TRBV20-1; D is ambiguous. The CDR3 covers 12 residues. Germline CDR1 and CDR2: DFQATT and SNEGSKA (reference sequence). The germline V and J ends were trimmed by 0 bases and 4 bases, with 4 bases remaining between them. This CDR3 is CSARDGYNEQFF. The CDR3 DNA is TGCAGTGCTAGAGATGGGTACAATGAGCAGTTCTTC.

The rearrangement uses TRBV24-1 and TRBJ2-3; TRBD1 is a possible D gene (5 bases). Trimming removed 7 bases at V and 6 bases at J, with 10 bases between. The CDR3 has 12 amino acids. Germline V gene sequence: CDR1 KGHDR, CDR2 SFDVKD. The CDR3 coding sequence is TGTGCCACCAGAGACAGTGCGGATACGCAGTATTTT. Protein product: CATRDSADTQYF.

This clonotype was seen many times. This chain joins TRBV20-1 and TRBJ2-7; D may be TRBD1 (6 bases). Trimming pared 3 bases from V and 5 bases from J, leaving 11 bases between. The CDR3 length is 12 residues. Germline V gives CDR1 DFQATT, CDR2 SNEGSKA (reference sequence). CDR3 coding DNA: TGCAGTGCTAGTGGTCAGGGGAACGAGCAGTACGTC. Translating it yields CSASGQGNEQYV.

The chain combines TRBV11-1 with TRBJ1-4, with 7 bases lining up with TRBD1. V lost 5 bases to trimming and J lost 7 bases; unmatched junction nucleotides: 4. Germline CDR1 reads SGHAT; CDR2 reads FQDESV (reference sequence). The CDR3 is 13 residues long. The CDR3 reads CASSPGGREKLFF. The CDR3 DNA follows: TGTGCCAGCAGCCCAGGGGGGCGTGAAAAACTGTTTTTT.

The rearrangement uses TRBV12-3 or TRBV12-4 and TRBJ2-1, with TRBD2 as a possible D gene (7 bases). The CDR3 has 15 amino acids. Trimming took off 6 bases at V and 6 bases at J, with 18 bases between the two ends. This chain's CDR3 is CASSLGGGSSNEQFF. The DNA for the CDR3 is TGTGCCAGCAGCCTAGGGGGGGGCTCTTCCAATGAGCAGTTCTTC.

A few counts support this clonotype. The chain recombines TRBV30 with TRBJ2-1; no firm D call. The ends were cut back, 4 bases at V and 2 bases at J, with 6 bases in the middle. The germline V gene has CDR1 GTSNPN and CDR2 SVGIG (reference sequence). The CDR3 consists of 12 residues. The CDR3 is CAWTGAYNEQFF. CDR3 sequence (DNA): TGTGCCTGGACTGGAGCCTACAATGAGCAGTTCTTC.

This clonotype was recorded many times. The chain combines TRBV2 with TRBJ2-7; 8 nucleotides match TRBD1. This CDR3 comprises 11 residues. With 6 bases clipped from V and 7 bases from J, the junction kept 2 bases outside the gene matches. Germline V lookup: CDR1 SNHLY, CDR2 FYNNEI. CDR3: CASRDREEQYF. CDR3 nucleotides: TGTGCCAGCAGGGACAGGGAAGAGCAGTACTTC.

This clonotype has ten or more counts. The CDR3 DNA is TGTGCCAGCAGCTGGGGGACTAGCGGGAGCACAGATACGCAGTATTTT. Translation: CASSWGTSGSTDTQYF. The chain links TRBV5-6 to TRBJ2-3, with 12 bases fitting TRBD2. V dropped 3 bases and J dropped 0; count of bases not matched to a gene: 2. The germline V gene encodes CDR1 SGHDT and CDR2 YYEEEE. This CDR3 spans 16 amino acids. Complete variable domain (other parts from reference TRBV5-6 and TRBJ2-3): DAGVTQSPTHLIKTRGQQVTLRCSPKSGHDTVSWYQQALGQGPQFIFQYYEEEERQRGNFPDRFSGHQFPNYSSELNVNALLLGDSALYLCASSWGTSGSTDTQYFGPGTRLTVL.

The sample holds a few counts of this clonotype. The J gene is TRBJ2-3, the V gene TRBV18, with D possibly being TRBD1 (6 bases). This CDR3 region has 14 residues. The V gene lost 5 bases and the J gene lost 2 bases, with 11 bases spanning the gap. CDR1 KGHSH and CDR2 LQKENI come from the germline V gene. The CDR3 coding sequence is TGTGCCAGCTCATTGGACAGCACCACAGATACGCAGTATTTT. This sequence encodes CASSLDSTTDTQYF.

This clonotype was detected many times. The chain uses TRBV27 and TRBJ2-7; tentative D call: TRBD1 (5 bases). The CDR3 is 12 residues long. Trimming left V 8 bases short and J 3 bases short, with 11 bases between. In germline, CDR1 is MNHEY, CDR2 SMNVEV (reference sequence). The CDR3 reads CASWGSSYEQYF. CDR3 nucleotide sequence: TGTGCCAGCTGGGGCTCCAGCTACGAGCAGTACTTC.

The chain carries TRBV24-1 and TRBJ2-2, with D possibly being TRBD2 (6 bases). This CDR3 is built from 16 residues. With 6 bases removed from V and 2 bases from J, the gap between germline ends came to 15 bases. Germline assignment: CDR1 KGHDR and CDR2 SFDVKD. CDR3 nucleotide sequence: TGTGCCACCAGTCCCTGGGACGGGGGAAACACCGGGGAGCTGTTTTTT. Its translation is CATSPWDGGNTGELFF.

This clonotype has ten or more counts. The chain carries TRBV20-1 and TRBJ1-6; TRBD1 matches at 7 bases. The CDR3 loop spans 15 amino acids. J was trimmed by 9 bases and V by 3 bases; bases with no gene match: 11. Germline CDR1 reads DFQATT; CDR2 reads SNEGSKA (reference sequence). The CDR3 reads CSARRQGRIFSPLHF. In nucleotides, the CDR3 is TGCAGTGCTAGGAGACAGGGTCGCATTTTTTCACCCCTCCACTTT.

This clonotype occurred once. The chain combines TRBV28 with TRBJ2-5; 10 nucleotides line up with TRBD1. This CDR3 has 15 amino acids. Trimming removed 4 bases from V and 3 bases from J; junction bases left unmatched: 5. CDR1 and CDR2 (germline): MDHEN, SYDVKM. CDR3 nucleotide sequence: TGTGCCAGCAGTTCCCCCGGGACAGGGGAAGAGACCCAGTACTTC. As protein: CASSSPGTGEETQYF.

This clonotype has a count of ten or more. V is TRBV20-1 and J is TRBJ2-3; a possible D gene is TRBD1 (5 bases). V was trimmed by 6 bases and J by 2 bases, leaving 9 bases between them. The germline CDR1 and CDR2 sequences are DFQATT and SNEGSKA (reference sequence). This CDR3 region has 12 residues. The CDR3 DNA follows: TGCAGTGCGCCGACAGTCACAGATACGCAGTATTTT. Protein: CSAPTVTDTQYF.

This clonotype was detected only a few times. The chain is built from TRBV13 and TRBJ1-5, with 7 bases fitting TRBD1. The CDR3 is 17 residues long. In germline, CDR1 is PRHDT, CDR2 FYEKMQ (reference sequence). J lost 5 bases, V lost 0 bases, and 10 bases had no gene match. CDR3 bases: TGTGCCAGCAGCTTAGGCCTCAAGGGGGACAGTTATCAGCCCCAGCATTTT. It codes for CASSLGLKGDSYQPQHF.

This chain joins TRBV7-9 and TRBJ2-7; D not certain. V lost 5 bases, J lost 0 bases, and 14 bases lay in between. CDR3 length: 15 residues. CDR1 SEHNR and CDR2 FQNEAQ come from the germline V gene (reference sequence). The CDR3 spells CASSLQELSSYEQYF. The CDR3 DNA follows: TGTGCCAGCAGCCTTCAGGAGTTGAGCTCCTACGAGCAGTACTTC.

For the CDR3, the DNA is TGTGCCAGCAGTTTAAGTAGCGCTGGGGCCAACGTCCTGACTTTC. Amino acid sequence: CASSLSSAGANVLTF. The rearrangement links TRBV12-3 or TRBV12-4 to TRBJ2-6; a weak D match, TRBD2 (5 bases). Deletions cut 2 bases from V and 2 bases from J, with 7 bases between. The length of the CDR3 is 15 residues.

This clonotype has ten or more counts. The chain carries TRBV20-1 and TRBJ1-2; D gene unclear. The germline gives CDR1 DFQATT, CDR2 SNEGSKA (reference sequence). Trimming removed 5 bases from V and 8 bases from J, with 6 bases in between. The CDR3 runs 9 residues. CDR3: CSASGGYTF. The CDR3 DNA reads as TGCAGTGCTTCGGGGGGCTACACCTTC.

The chain has TRBV18 and TRBJ2-3, with TRBD1 matching over 8 bases. V dropped 8 bases and J dropped 0; count of bases not matched to a gene: 7. CDR1 is KGHSH, CDR2 LQKENI, per germline. The CDR3 runs 15 residues. CDR3 in amino acids: CASTTRQGSTDTQYF. The CDR3 DNA follows: TGTGCCAGCACCACCCGACAGGGGAGCACAGATACGCAGTATTTT. The whole variable domain, remainder taken from reference TRBV18 and TRBJ2-3, is NAGVMQNPRHLVRRRGQEARLRCSPMKGHSHVYWYRQLPEEGLKFMVYLQKENIIDESGMPKERFSAEFPKEGPSILRIQQVVRGDSAAYFCASTTRQGSTDTQYFGPGTRLTVL.